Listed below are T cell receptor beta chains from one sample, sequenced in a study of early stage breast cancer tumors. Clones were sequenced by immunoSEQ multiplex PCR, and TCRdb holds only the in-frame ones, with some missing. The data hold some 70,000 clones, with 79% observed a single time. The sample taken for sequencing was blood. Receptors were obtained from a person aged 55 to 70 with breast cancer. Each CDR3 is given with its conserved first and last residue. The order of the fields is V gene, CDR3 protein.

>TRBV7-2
CASSSGLVVETQYF
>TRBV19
CASSFAAGGGENQYF
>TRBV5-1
CASSLGQGSWISGNTIYF
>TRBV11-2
CASSLDGSGYTF
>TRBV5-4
CASSWSPGQGETYEQYF
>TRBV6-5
CASSYLHLGQSYGYTF
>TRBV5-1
CASSRSLSGSVDNEQFF
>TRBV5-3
CARSTPGSRTEAFF
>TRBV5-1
CASSLDRVIQETQYF
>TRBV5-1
CASRDRGFMNTGELFF
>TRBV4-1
CASSQALQGGQFF
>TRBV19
CASTPREGQPQHF
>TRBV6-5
CASSYPEPGPQYF
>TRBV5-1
CASSLVRGLNEQFF
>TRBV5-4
CASSGGWGGVTGANVLTF
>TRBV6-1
CASSPGQGGDTQYF
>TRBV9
CASSVEAIEGGDTEAFF
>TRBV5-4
CASSSGLAGKETQYF
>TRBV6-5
CASSYSGPGDEQYF
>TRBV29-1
CSARPPNTEAFF
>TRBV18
CASSPDWGTEAFF
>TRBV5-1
CASSLDRANYEQYF
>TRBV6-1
CATGRRTGELFF
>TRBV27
CASRRAGARDNQPQHF
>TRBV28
CASSLSGAVREQYF
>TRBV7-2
CASSFVSRLAGSYSYEQYF
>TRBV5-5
CASSFGLGAAADTQYF
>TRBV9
CASSAVSGSGETQYF
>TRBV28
CASSPQEGSNQPQHF
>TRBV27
CASTYRVNEKLFF
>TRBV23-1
CASRPGQGNKRDETGELFF
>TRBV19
CASSIGNSRGEETQYF
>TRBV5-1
CASSLARDRFSHEQFF
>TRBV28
CASRQGGLGYGYTF
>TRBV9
CASSVEGTQPQHF
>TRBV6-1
CASSGPGPTYNEQFF
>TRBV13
CASSTLTGTGGREYGYTF
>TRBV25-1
CASRGSNTGELFF
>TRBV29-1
CSVSQGATYEQYF
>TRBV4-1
CASSQDGGSNEQFF
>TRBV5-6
CASSPGQVEKLFF
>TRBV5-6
CASRSGQGSYPNEKLFF
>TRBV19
CASRGVLTGELFF
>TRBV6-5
CASSRSRDTEAFF
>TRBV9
CASSVRGGNTIYF
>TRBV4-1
CASSQGDRANTDTQYF